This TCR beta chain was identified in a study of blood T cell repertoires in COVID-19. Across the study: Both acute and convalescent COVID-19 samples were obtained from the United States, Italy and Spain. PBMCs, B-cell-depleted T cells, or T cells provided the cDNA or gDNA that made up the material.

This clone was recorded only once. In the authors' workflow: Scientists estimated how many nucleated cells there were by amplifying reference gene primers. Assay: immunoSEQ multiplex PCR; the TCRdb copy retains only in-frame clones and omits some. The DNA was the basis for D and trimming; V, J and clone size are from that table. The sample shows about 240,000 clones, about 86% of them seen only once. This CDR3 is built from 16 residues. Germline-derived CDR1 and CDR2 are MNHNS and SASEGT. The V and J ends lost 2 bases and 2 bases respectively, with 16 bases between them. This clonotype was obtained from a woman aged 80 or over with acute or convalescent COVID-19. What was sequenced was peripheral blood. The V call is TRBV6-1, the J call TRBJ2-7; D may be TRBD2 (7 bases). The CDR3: CASSERGGRSAYEQYF. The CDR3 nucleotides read TGTGCCAGCAGTGAAAGGGGGGGAAGGTCCGCCTACGAGCAGTACTTC.